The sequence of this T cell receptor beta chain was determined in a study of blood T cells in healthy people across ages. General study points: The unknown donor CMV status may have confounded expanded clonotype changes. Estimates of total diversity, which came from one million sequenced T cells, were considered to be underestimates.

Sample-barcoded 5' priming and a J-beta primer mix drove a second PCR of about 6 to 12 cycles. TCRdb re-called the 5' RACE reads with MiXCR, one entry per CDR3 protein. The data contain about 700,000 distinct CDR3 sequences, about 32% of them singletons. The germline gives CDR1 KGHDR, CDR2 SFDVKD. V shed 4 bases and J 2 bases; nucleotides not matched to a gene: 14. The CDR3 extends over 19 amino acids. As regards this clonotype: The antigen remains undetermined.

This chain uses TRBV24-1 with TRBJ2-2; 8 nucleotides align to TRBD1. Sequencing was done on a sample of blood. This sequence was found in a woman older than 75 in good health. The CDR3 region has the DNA TGTGCCACCAGTGACTTAAATAATGACAGGGGAGCTAACACCGGGGAGCTGTTTTTT. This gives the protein CATSDLNNDRGANTGELFF.